This TCR beta chain was retrieved from a study of graft-versus-host responses after intestinal transplantation. Looking at the study overall: The study gave all recipients anti-thymocyte globulin induction, then tacrolimus and steroids for 2 to 3 years.

The CDR3 is made up of 15 amino acids. Trimming shortened V by 0 bases and J by 1 base, and 10 bases separated the two germline ends. Germline CDR1 SGDLS, CDR2 YYNGEE. In its sample, this clone was seen once. Antigen unknown. Libraries were prepared by immunoSEQ multiplex PCR; TCRdb keeps only in-frame clonotypes and omits some of them. Among about 110,000 clones listed, 85% to 95% were seen once. The rearrangement links TRBV9 to TRBJ1-1; D remains ambiguous. The sequence was collected from a human donor who was the organ donor for an intestinal transplant. This specimen consisted of unstimulated CD8+ T cells sorted from spleen or lymph node cells, obtained before transplant. In DNA, the CDR3 is TGTGCCAGCAGCGTAGATGGTGGGCAGAACACTGAAGCTTTCTTT. Amino acid sequence: CASSVDGGQNTEAFF. The full variable domain, its missing parts supplied by reference TRBV9 and TRBJ1-1, is DSGVTQTPKHLITATGQRVTLRCSPRSGDLSVYWYQQSLDQGLQFLIQYYNGEERAKGNILERFSAQQFPDLHSELNLSSLELGDSALYFCASSVDGGQNTEAFFGQGTRLTVV.